These 15 T cell receptor beta chains share one sample of origin, sequenced in a study of cytomegalovirus exposure and HLA in healthy donors. Clones were sequenced by immunoSEQ multiplex PCR, and TCRdb holds only the in-frame ones, with some missing. In the table there are about 130,000 clones, around 80% of which are singletons. Input material: PBMCs. Receptors originate from a man under 40 in good health and CMV-seropositive.

This chain joins TRBV18 and TRBJ2-1; TRBD1 is a possible D gene (6 bases). V lost 1 base and J lost 4, with 11 bases in between. This CDR3 spans 15 amino acids. CDR1 is KGHSH and CDR2 is LQKENI in the germline V gene. The CDR3 sequence: CASSPRQAIYNEQFF. CDR3 DNA: TGTGCCAGCTCACCACGACAGGCTATTTACAATGAGCAGTTCTTC.

The gene calls are TRBV11-2 and TRBJ2-5; 8 bases match TRBD1. The CDR3 totals 14 residues. Trimming cost V 5 bases and J 5 bases; bases outside gene matches: 7. Germline CDR1 reads SGHAT; CDR2 reads FQNNGV. The chain's CDR3 is CASSRIRGLETQYF. CDR3 DNA: TGTGCCAGCAGCAGAATCAGGGGGCTGGAGACCCAGTACTTC.

This clone has just one count. The J gene is TRBJ2-1, the V gene TRBV27; 9 bases map to TRBD1. With V trimmed by 6 bases and J by 9 bases, 3 bases remained unmatched. CDR1 MNHEY and CDR2 SMNVEV come from the germline V gene (reference sequence). This CDR3 spans 12 amino acids. The CDR3 region has the DNA TGTGCCAGCAGGACAGGGGGGGGTGAGCAGTTCTTC. This encodes CASRTGGGEQFF.

The rearrangement links TRBV10-3 to TRBJ1-1; 8 bases fit TRBD1. The CDR3 has 13 residues. The germline gives CDR1 ENHRY, CDR2 SYGVKD. J was trimmed by 0 bases and V by 10 bases; bases with no gene match: 4. The CDR3: CATRTGMNTEAFF. CDR3 bases: TGTGCCACTCGGACAGGGATGAACACTGAAGCTTTCTTT.

In DNA, the CDR3 is TGTGCCAGTAGTATCCGGGGGTCGTACACTGAAGCTTTCTTT. It encodes CASSIRGSYTEAFF. The V and J genes are TRBV19 and TRBJ1-1, with D tentatively TRBD1 (5 bases). V was cut by 3 bases and J by 3 bases, with 11 bases left in between. Germline-derived CDR1 and CDR2 are LNHDA and SQIVND (reference sequence). The CDR3 runs to 14 residues.

The chain combines TRBV30 with TRBJ1-1; TRBD1 aligns across 8 bases. This CDR3 has 14 residues. V shed 2 bases and J 4 bases; nucleotides not matched to a gene: 6. Germline V CDR1 and CDR2: GTSNPN, SVGIG (reference sequence). The CDR3 region is CAWSTRQGSTEAFF. In DNA, the CDR3 is TGTGCCTGGAGTACGCGACAGGGGAGCACTGAAGCTTTCTTT.

The CDR3 coding sequence is TGTGCCAGCAGTGAATTCCAGGGAAGTACCTACGAGCAGTACTTC. It codes for CASSEFQGSTYEQYF. The chain is built from TRBV25-1 and TRBJ2-7; D might be TRBD1 (5 bases). CDR3 size: 15 residues. Trimming took 1 base from V and 2 from J, leaving 12 bases between them. Germline V gene sequence: CDR1 MGHDK, CDR2 SYGVNS.

The chain links TRBV5-1 to TRBJ2-7; tentatively, D is TRBD1 (5 bases). Germline lookup yields CDR1 SGHRS and CDR2 YFSETQ. The length of the CDR3 is 15 residues. Between the trimmed V and J ends, which lost 0 bases and 0 bases, there was a span of 10 bases. The chain's CDR3 is CASSLGQTSSYEQYF. DNA for the CDR3: TGCGCCAGCAGCTTGGGACAGACCAGCTCCTACGAGCAGTACTTC.

The chain links TRBV5-1 to TRBJ2-7; 10 bases agree with TRBD2. The V gene's germline CDR1 is SGHRS and CDR2 YFSETQ. This CDR3 is built from 16 residues. J lost 1 base, V lost 1 base, and 5 bases had no gene match. CDR3 coding DNA: TGCGCCAGCAGCTTGTACCTACTAGCGGGGTCCTACGAGCAGTACTTC. Protein product: CASSLYLLAGSYEQYF.

This clone has just one count. The chain has TRBV29-1 and TRBJ2-7, with 7 positions matching TRBD2. Germline values: CDR1 SQVTM, CDR2 ANQGSEA. After removal of 5 bases from V and 1 base from J, the junction contained 5 bases not matched to a gene. The CDR3 is made up of 13 amino acids. The CDR3 coding sequence is TGCAGCGTTCGGGGGAGGGCTTCCTACGAGCAGTACTTC. It codes for CSVRGRASYEQYF.

The CDR3 DNA follows: TGTGCCAGCAGCTTAATGGGACAGGGCTACGAGCAGTACTTC. Residues: CASSLMGQGYEQYF. The V gene is TRBV7-2, the J gene TRBJ2-7, with 9 bases aligning to TRBD1. The CDR3 sequence is 14 residues long. The V segment lost 2 bases and the J segment 3 bases; nucleotides outside the gene matches: 2. Germline assignment: CDR1 SGHTA and CDR2 FQGNSA.

V and J are TRBV7-2 and TRBJ1-3, with 7 bases that match TRBD1. The CDR3 loop spans 17 amino acids. Germline values: CDR1 SGHTA, CDR2 FQGNSA. The V and J ends lost 1 base and 3 bases, in that order; junction bases with no gene match: 9. The CDR3 is CASSLVDTGVFGNTIYF. CDR3 DNA sequence: TGTGCCAGCAGCTTAGTCGATACAGGGGTCTTTGGAAACACCATATATTTT. The whole variable domain, remainder taken from reference TRBV7-2 and TRBJ1-3, is GAGVSQSPSNKVTEKGKDVELRCDPISGHTALYWYRQSLGQGLEFLIYFQGNSAPDKSGLPSDRFSAERTGGSVSTLTIQRTQQEDSAVYLCASSLVDTGVFGNTIYFGEGSWLTVV.

The V and J genes are TRBV30 and TRBJ1-3; TRBD1 aligns across 7 bases. This CDR3 has 14 residues. Germline V gives CDR1 GTSNPN, CDR2 SVGIG (reference sequence). The V and J ends lost 5 bases and 1 base, in that order; junction bases with no gene match: 5. The CDR3 nucleotides read TGTGCCTGGGGGGTACAGGGGTCTGGAAACACCATATATTTT. It specifies CAWGVQGSGNTIYF. The full variable domain, completed using reference TRBV30 and TRBJ1-3, is SQTIHQWPATLVQPVGSPLSLECTVEGTSNPNLYWYRQAAGRGLQLLFYSVGIGQISSEVPQNLSASRPQDRQFILSSKKLLLSDSGFYLCAWGVQGSGNTIYFGEGSWLTVV.

The V call is TRBV30, the J call TRBJ2-5; D unresolved. Germline V gene sequence: CDR1 GTSNPN, CDR2 SVGIG (reference sequence). Between the trimmed V and J ends, which lost 3 bases and 7 bases, there was a span of 9 bases. This CDR3 is built from 11 residues. CDR3 nucleotide sequence: TGTGCCTGGAGCCTTCCCGGGACCCAGTACTTC. Amino acids: CAWSLPGTQYF.

This chain joins TRBV5-1 and TRBJ2-2, with D hard to call. V was trimmed by 4 bases and J by 1 base, leaving 14 bases between them. The length of the CDR3 is 16 residues. Germline lookup yields CDR1 SGHRS and CDR2 YFSETQ. CDR3 in DNA: TGCGCCAGCAGCCCCCGGGTCCAGCGGAACACCGGGGAGCTGTTTTTT. Amino acid sequence: CASSPRVQRNTGELFF.